A single TCR beta chain is shown here with its context. A J-beta primer mix and a sample-barcoded 5' primer were used in a second PCR of roughly 6 to 11 cycles. TCRdb re-called the 5' RACE reads with MiXCR, one entry per CDR3 protein. This sample has fewer than 2 million distinct CDR3 sequences; more than 35% occur once, and the top ten carry under 25%. The sample belongs to a study of blood T cells in healthy people across ages. The germline V gene encodes CDR1 SGHTA and CDR2 FQGNSA. The CDR3 extends over 15 amino acids. V was trimmed by 2 bases and J by 3 bases, leaving 14 bases between them. Sequencing input: blood. The receptor was derived from a human donor in good health. The gene calls are TRBV7-2 and TRBJ2-7; D is unclear. The CDR3 is CASSLLVSSSYEQYF. CDR3 DNA sequence: TGTGCCAGCAGCTTACTAGTTTCCAGTAGCTACGAGCAGTACTTC.